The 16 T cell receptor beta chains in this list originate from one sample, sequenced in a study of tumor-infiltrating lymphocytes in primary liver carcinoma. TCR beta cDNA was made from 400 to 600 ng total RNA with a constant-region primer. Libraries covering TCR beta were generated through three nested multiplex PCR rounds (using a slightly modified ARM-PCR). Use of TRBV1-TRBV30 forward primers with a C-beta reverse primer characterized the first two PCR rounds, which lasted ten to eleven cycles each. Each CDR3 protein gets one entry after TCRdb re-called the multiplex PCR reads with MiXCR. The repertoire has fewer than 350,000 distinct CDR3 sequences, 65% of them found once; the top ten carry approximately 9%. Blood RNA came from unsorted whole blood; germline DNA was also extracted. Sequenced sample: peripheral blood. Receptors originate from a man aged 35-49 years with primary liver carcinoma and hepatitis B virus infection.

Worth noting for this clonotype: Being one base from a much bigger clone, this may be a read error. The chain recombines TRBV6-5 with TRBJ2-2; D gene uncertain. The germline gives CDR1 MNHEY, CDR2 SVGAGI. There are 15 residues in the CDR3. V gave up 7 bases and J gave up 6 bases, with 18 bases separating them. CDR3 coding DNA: TGTGCCAGCATCTTATTGGGTCCGGGTGCCGGGGAGCTGTTTTTT. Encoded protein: CASILLGPGAGELFF.

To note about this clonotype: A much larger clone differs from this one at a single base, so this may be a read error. CDR3 bases: TGCGCCAGCAGCCTCTATCCACGTCCCAGGTCCTACAATGAGCGGTTCTTC. This translates into CASSLYPRPRSYNERFF. The chain links TRBV4-1 to TRBJ2-1; no definite D call. This CDR3 spans 17 amino acids. Germline V gene sequence: CDR1 MGHRA, CDR2 YSYEKL.

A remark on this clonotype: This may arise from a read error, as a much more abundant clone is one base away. The chain's CDR3 is CASSSCFGSYTF. The CDR3 DNA reads as TGTGCCAGCAGTTCCTGTTTTGGGAGCTACACCTTC. The chain recombines TRBV6-5 with TRBJ1-2; D is undetermined. CDR1 is MNHEY, CDR2 SVGAGI, per germline. This CDR3 region has 12 residues. The ends were cut back, 4 bases at V and 9 bases at J, with 12 bases in the middle.

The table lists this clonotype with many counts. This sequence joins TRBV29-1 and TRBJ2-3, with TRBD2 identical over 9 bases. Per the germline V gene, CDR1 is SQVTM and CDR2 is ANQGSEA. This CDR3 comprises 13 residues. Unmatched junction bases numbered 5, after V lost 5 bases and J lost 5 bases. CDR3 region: CSVSTSGGDTQYF. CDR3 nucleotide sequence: TGCAGCGTTTCGACTAGCGGAGGAGATACGCAGTATTTT.

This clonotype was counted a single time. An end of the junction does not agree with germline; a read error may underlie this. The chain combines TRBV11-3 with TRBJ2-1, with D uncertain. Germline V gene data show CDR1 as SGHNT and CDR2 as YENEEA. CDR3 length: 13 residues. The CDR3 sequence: CASSLEYYNEQLF. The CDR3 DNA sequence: TGTGCTAGCAGCTTAGAATACTACAATGAACAGCTCTTC.

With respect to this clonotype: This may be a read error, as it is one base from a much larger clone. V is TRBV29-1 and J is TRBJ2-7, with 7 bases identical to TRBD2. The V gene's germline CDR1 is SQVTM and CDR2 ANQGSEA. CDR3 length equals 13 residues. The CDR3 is CRAGMGGSYEQYF. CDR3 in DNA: TGCAGAGCCGGCATGGGGGGGTCCTACGAGCAGTACTTC.

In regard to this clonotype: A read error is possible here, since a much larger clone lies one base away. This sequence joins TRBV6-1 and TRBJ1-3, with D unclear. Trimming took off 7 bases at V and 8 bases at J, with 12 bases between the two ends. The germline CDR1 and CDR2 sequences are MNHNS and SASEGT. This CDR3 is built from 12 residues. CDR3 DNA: TGTGCCAGCACATTAGACCGAGACACCATATATTTT. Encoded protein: CASTLDRDTIYF.

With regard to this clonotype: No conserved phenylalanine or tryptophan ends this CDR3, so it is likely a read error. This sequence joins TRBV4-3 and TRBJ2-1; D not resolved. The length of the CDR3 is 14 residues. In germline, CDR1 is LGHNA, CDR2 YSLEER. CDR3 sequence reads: CASSQGPTYNEQFL. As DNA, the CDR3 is TGCGCTAGCAGCCAAGGGCCTACCTACAATGAGCAGTTCTTA.

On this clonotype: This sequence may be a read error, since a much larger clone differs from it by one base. CDR3 in DNA: TGTGCCAGCAGCCCAGGGGCCCGACATGGCTACACCTTC. This translates into CASSPGARHGYTF. The chain combines TRBV12-3 or TRBV12-4 with TRBJ1-2, with D possibly TRBD1 on 6 matching bases. The CDR3 has 13 amino acids. V dropped 6 bases and J dropped 6 bases, with 14 bases sitting between them.

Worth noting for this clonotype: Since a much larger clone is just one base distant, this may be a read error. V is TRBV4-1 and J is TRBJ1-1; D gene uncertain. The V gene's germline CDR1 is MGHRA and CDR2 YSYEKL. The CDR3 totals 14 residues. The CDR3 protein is CASIQGQSYTEAFF. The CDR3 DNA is TGCGCCAGCATCCAAGGGCAGAGTTACACTGAAGCTTTCTTT.

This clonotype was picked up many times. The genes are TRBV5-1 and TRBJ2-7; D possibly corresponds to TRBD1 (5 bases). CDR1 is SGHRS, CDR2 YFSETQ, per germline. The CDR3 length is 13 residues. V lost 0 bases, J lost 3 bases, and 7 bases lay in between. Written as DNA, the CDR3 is TGCGCCAGCAGCTTGGAGGGGATCTACGAGCAGTACTTC. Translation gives CASSLEGIYEQYF.

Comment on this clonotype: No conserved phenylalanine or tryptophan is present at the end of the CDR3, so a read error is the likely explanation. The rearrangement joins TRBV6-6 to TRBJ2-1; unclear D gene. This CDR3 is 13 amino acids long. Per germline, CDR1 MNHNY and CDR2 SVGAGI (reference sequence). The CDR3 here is CGSSYAMNNEQFL. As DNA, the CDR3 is TGTGGCAGCAGTTACGCGATGAACAATGAACAGTTCCTC.

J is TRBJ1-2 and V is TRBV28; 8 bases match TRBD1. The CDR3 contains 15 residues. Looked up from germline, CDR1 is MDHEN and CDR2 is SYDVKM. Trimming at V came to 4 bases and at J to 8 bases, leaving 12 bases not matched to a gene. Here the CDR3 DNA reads TGTGCCAGCAGTTCAACGCTCGGGACAGGAGGGGGCTACACCTTC. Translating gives CASSSTLGTGGGYTF.

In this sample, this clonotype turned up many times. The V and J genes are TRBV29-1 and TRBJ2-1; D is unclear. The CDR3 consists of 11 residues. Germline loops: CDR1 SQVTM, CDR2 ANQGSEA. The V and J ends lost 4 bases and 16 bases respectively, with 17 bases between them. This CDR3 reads CSVVMSTGYFF. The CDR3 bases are TGCAGCGTTGTTATGTCCACTGGGTACTTCTTC.

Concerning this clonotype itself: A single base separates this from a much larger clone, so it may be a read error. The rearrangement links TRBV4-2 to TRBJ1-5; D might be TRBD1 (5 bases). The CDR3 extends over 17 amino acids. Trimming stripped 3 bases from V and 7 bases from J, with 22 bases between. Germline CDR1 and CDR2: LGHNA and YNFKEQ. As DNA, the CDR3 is TGTGCCAGCAGCCAGGATGAAAGGCGCCAGGGAGAGCAGCCCCAGCATTTT. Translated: CASSQDERRQGEQPQHF.

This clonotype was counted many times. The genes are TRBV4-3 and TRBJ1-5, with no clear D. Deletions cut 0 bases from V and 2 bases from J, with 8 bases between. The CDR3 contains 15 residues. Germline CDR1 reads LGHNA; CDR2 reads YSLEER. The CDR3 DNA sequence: TGCGCCAGCAGCCAAGACAGTAGGGGCAATCAGCCCCAGCATTTT. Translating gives CASSQDSRGNQPQHF.